The clone carrying this TCR beta chain appeared many times. This sample was included in a study of blood T cells in healthy people across ages. This CDR3 has 13 amino acids. Germline CDR1 is WNHNN and CDR2 is SYGVQD (reference sequence). V was pared by 6 bases and J by 1 base, with 1 base of the junction left unmatched. A second PCR, run for roughly 7 to 11 cycles, used a sample-barcoded 5' primer plus a J-beta primer mix. In TCRdb, the 5' RACE reads were re-called with MiXCR into one record per CDR3 protein. Of approximately 670,000 distinct CDR3 sequences listed, 35% to 50% are singletons. The sequenced material came from blood. This receptor was taken from a man older than 75 in good health. The chain recombines TRBV10-1 with TRBJ2-7; 9 positions match TRBD2. CDR3 protein: CASSTSGSYEQYF. Here the CDR3 DNA reads TGCGCCAGCAGCACTAGCGGGTCCTACGAGCAGTACTTC.